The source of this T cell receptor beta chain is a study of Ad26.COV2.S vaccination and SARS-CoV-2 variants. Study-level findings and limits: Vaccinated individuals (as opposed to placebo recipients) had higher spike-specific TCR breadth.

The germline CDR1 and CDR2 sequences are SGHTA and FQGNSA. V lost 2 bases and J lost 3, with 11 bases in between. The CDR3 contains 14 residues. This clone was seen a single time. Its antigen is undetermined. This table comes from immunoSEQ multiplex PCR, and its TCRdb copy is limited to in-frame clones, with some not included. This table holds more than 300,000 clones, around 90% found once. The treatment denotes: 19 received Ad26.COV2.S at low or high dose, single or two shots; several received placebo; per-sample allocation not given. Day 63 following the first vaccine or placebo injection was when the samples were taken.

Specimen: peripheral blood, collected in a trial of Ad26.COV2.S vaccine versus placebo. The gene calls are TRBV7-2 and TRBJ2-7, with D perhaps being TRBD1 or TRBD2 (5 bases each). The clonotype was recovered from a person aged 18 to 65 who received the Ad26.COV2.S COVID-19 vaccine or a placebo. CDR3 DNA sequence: TGTGCCAGCAGCTTATATAAGGGGAGCTACGAGCAGTACTTC. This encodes CASSLYKGSYEQYF. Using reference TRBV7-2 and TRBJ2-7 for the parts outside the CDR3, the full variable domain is GAGVSQSPSNKVTEKGKDVELRCDPISGHTALYWYRQSLGQGLEFLIYFQGNSAPDKSGLPSDRFSAERTGGSVSTLTIQRTQQEDSAVYLCASSLYKGSYEQYFGPGTRLTVT.